The clone carrying this T cell receptor (beta chain) showed up many times. What it binds is not known. iRepertoire HTBI primers and Arm-PCR of CDR3 regions built TCR beta libraries. Using its own MiXCR run on the multiplex PCR reads, TCRdb lists one record per CDR3 protein. Of some 250,000 distinct CDR3 sequences in the sample, 15% to 20% were seen once. With 5 bases clipped from V and 7 bases from J, the junction kept 10 bases outside the gene matches. This CDR3 contains 16 residues. The record originates from a study of regulatory T cells in long-lasting Graves disease. The time point is: newly diagnosed GD, antithyroid drugs for less than 3 months. RNA isolated from PBMCs was used to make the TCR library. Broader study findings: More public clonotypes were shared by persistent patients (around 2,800) than by new patients (approximately 990). Tissue studied was limited to peripheral blood, excluding thyroid tissue.

These data were also reused for a study on T cells in Graves' hyperthyroidism and ophthalmopathy. That work contributes: Blood shared most expanded thyroid clonotypes above 0.001.

The specimen comprised peripheral blood mononuclear cells (PBMCs), sampled at new diagnosis, from a patient treated with antithyroid drugs. This chain uses TRBV12-3 or TRBV12-4 with TRBJ2-3; 12 bases are a match to TRBD2. The sequence came from a woman aged 30 to 39 with Graves disease. CDR3 sequence (DNA): TGTGCCAGCAGTCCATATTCTAGCGGGGGGGCTTATACGCAGTATTTT. Amino acid sequence: CASSPYSSGGAYTQYF.